The next 18 T cell receptor beta chains were all read from a single sample in a study of blood T cell repertoires in COVID-19. Here immunoSEQ multiplex PCR was the method, and the copy in TCRdb shows in-frame clones only, minus some. The data contain more than 300,000 clones, roughly 89% of them seen just once; the ten biggest clones take up under 1.1%. What was sequenced was peripheral blood. The receptors stem from a woman aged 35 to 49 with COVID-19, enrolled during active disease.

The chain combines TRBV10-2 with TRBJ1-1; no firm D call. The CDR3 is made up of 13 amino acids. Germline loops: CDR1 WSHSY, CDR2 SAAADI. Trimming shortened V by 0 bases and J by 7 bases, and 9 bases separated the two germline ends. The CDR3 sequence: CASSESNGLEAFF. CDR3 DNA: TGCGCCAGCAGTGAGTCTAATGGGCTTGAAGCTTTCTTT.

The chain carries TRBV5-6 and TRBJ2-1, with TRBD1 matching over 10 bases. CDR3 length equals 15 residues. Germline V gene data show CDR1 as SGHDT and CDR2 as YYEEEE. V lost 2 bases, J lost 9 bases, and 8 bases stayed unmatched. The CDR3 DNA reads TGTGCCAGCAGCTTAGCGACAGGGGGCTCGGGTGAGCAGTTCTTC. Amino acids: CASSLATGGSGEQFF.

This chain joins TRBV4-1 and TRBJ1-4; 9 nucleotides agree with TRBD1. V trimming: 5 bases; J trimming: 0 bases; junction bases outside the gene matches: 7. The CDR3 spans 17 residues. Germline CDR1 and CDR2: MGHRA and YSYEKL. CDR3 in amino acids: CASSVGTGPSTNEKLFF. The CDR3 DNA follows: TGCGCCAGCAGCGTGGGGACAGGGCCTTCAACTAATGAAAAACTGTTTTTT.

This clone has a single count. V gene TRBV7-9 combines with J gene TRBJ1-4; D unresolved. The CDR3 sequence is 13 residues long. Germline V gene sequence: CDR1 SEHNR, CDR2 FQNEAQ (reference sequence). Trimming left V 7 bases short and J 5 bases short, with 11 bases between. The CDR3 sequence is CASMRRENEKLFF. The DNA of the CDR3 is TGTGCCAGCATGAGAAGGGAGAATGAAAAACTGTTTTTT. The full variable domain, in which reference TRBV7-9 and TRBJ1-4 provide the parts outside the CDR3, is DTGVSQNPRHKITKRGQNVTFRCDPISEHNRLYWYRQTLGQGPEFLTYFQNEAQLEKSRLLSDRFSAERPKGSFSTLEIQRTEQGDSAMYLCASMRRENEKLFFGSGTQLSVL.

The V call is TRBV6-5, the J call TRBJ2-7; the match to TRBD2 covers 10 bases. The CDR3 sequence is 14 residues long. CDR1 is MNHEY, CDR2 SVGAGI, per germline. Germline trimming cut 2 bases from V and 6 bases from J; bases unmatched to any gene: 4. The CDR3, as DNA: TGTGCCAGCAGTTACCCTAGCGGGAGTCGCGAGCAGTACTTC. Protein sequence: CASSYPSGSREQYF.

The genes are TRBV6-2 or TRBV6-3 and TRBJ2-5; D remains unclear. V was cut by 5 bases and J by 4 bases, with 14 bases left in between. The germline CDR1 and CDR2 sequences are MNHEY and SVGEGT. The CDR3 is 14 amino acids. The CDR3 coding sequence is TGTGCCAGCAGTAACCTCGCTGGGCCAGAGACCCAGTACTTC. This sequence encodes CASSNLAGPETQYF.

The V call is TRBV6-6, the J call TRBJ2-2, with a possible D match to TRBD1 (6 bases). Germline loops: CDR1 MNHNY, CDR2 SVGAGI (reference sequence). The CDR3 sequence is 15 residues long. Trimming shortened V by 2 bases and J by 3 bases, and 10 bases separated the two germline ends. This chain's CDR3 is CASSYGDTYTGELFF. DNA of the CDR3: TGTGCCAGCAGTTACGGGGACACCTACACCGGGGAGCTGTTTTTT.

Worth noting for this clone: Sequence at one end of the junction differs from germline and may be a read error. CDR3 nucleotides: TGCGCCAGCAGCCAAGAGGGGGGACTACCGCAAATGGGCTTC. Translated: CASSQEGGLPQMGF. The J gene is TRBJ2-7, the V gene TRBV4-1; 7 bases are a match to TRBD2. The CDR3 is 14 residues long. Germline values: CDR1 MGHRA, CDR2 YSYEKL.

The chain carries TRBV19 and TRBJ1-2; 11 positions agree with TRBD1. CDR1 and CDR2 (germline): LNHDA, SQIVND (reference sequence). V shed 6 bases and J 4 bases; nucleotides not matched to a gene: 7. The CDR3 length is 15 residues. The CDR3 region has the DNA TGTGCCAGTAGGAAGGGGACAGGGGGACTCTATGGCTACACCTTC. It specifies CASRKGTGGLYGYTF. Looking up the rest from reference TRBV19 and TRBJ1-2 gives the full variable domain: DGGITQSPKYLFRKEGQNVTLSCEQNLNHDAMYWYRQDPGQGLRLIYYSQIVNDFQKGDIAEGYSVSREKKESFPLTVTSAQKNPTAFYLCASRKGTGGLYGYTFGSGTRLTVV.

The chain uses TRBV5-1 and TRBJ2-7; a possible D gene is TRBD2 (6 bases). Trimming pared 4 bases from V and 7 bases from J, leaving 21 bases between. The CDR3 contains 15 residues. From germline, CDR1 is SGHRS and CDR2 YFSETQ. Here the CDR3 reads CASSTDPGNRGEQYF. The CDR3 nucleotides are TGCGCCAGCAGCACCGATCCGGGGAATCGGGGGGAGCAGTACTTC.

The chain combines TRBV4-1 with TRBJ1-1; D gene unclear. Trimming cost V 4 bases and J 4 bases, with 16 bases left between them. The length of the CDR3 is 15 residues. The germline CDR1 and CDR2 sequences are MGHRA and YSYEKL. The CDR3 spells CASSPRVPGVTEAFF. CDR3 nucleotides: TGCGCCAGCAGCCCCCGGGTTCCGGGAGTCACTGAAGCTTTCTTT.

The gene calls are TRBV6-6 and TRBJ1-3; TRBD1 might be the D (6 bases). The V end lost 6 bases, the J end lost 0 bases, and 18 bases lay between the germline ends. The CDR3 is 17 amino acids. Per the germline V gene, CDR1 is MNHNY and CDR2 is SVGAGI (reference sequence). Here the CDR3 DNA reads TGTGCCAGCAGCCGACGTATCACAGGGTCCTCTGGAAACACCATATATTTT. Its protein is CASSRRITGSSGNTIYF.

V gene TRBV7-2 combines with J gene TRBJ2-1; D is perhaps TRBD2 (5 bases). Germline V gene sequence: CDR1 SGHTA, CDR2 FQGNSA. The CDR3 spans 19 residues. The V end lost 2 bases, the J end lost 0 bases, and 20 bases lay between the germline ends. For the CDR3, the DNA is TGTGCCAGCAGCTTAAGGCATTCCGTGGAGCGGCCCTCCTACAATGAGCAGTTCTTC. Translation: CASSLRHSVERPSYNEQFF. The full variable domain, rest sourced from reference TRBV7-2 and TRBJ2-1, is GAGVSQSPSNKVTEKGKDVELRCDPISGHTALYWYRQSLGQGLEFLIYFQGNSAPDKSGLPSDRFSAERTGGSVSTLTIQRTQQEDSAVYLCASSLRHSVERPSYNEQFFGPGTRLTVL.

The V gene is TRBV4-3, the J gene TRBJ2-2, with D hard to call. This CDR3 contains 15 residues. Trimming took off 0 bases at V and 5 bases at J, with 10 bases between the two ends. Looked up from germline, CDR1 is LGHNA and CDR2 is YSLEER. The CDR3, as DNA: TGCGCCAGCAGCCAAGATTATGGCAGAACCGGGGAGCTGTTTTTT. Residues: CASSQDYGRTGELFF.

The chain has TRBV28 and TRBJ1-4; 7 positions match TRBD1. Germline CDR1 is MDHEN and CDR2 is SYDVKM. After removal of 8 bases from V and 12 bases from J, the junction contained 9 bases not matched to a gene. This CDR3 comprises 12 residues. CDR3 in DNA: TGTGCCAGCCGGGACAGCCGTGACCAACTGTTTTTT. The encoded protein is CASRDSRDQLFF.

The rearrangement uses TRBV27 and TRBJ2-1; possibly TRBD2 for D (6 bases). V lost 10 bases and J 0 bases, leaving 28 bases between the germline ends. The CDR3 has 19 residues. CDR1 is MNHEY, CDR2 SMNVEV, per germline (reference sequence). CDR3 amino acids: CATLEHGLSGVSSYNEQFF. The CDR3 DNA reads as TGTGCCACTTTGGAACACGGACTAAGCGGAGTGAGCTCCTACAATGAGCAGTTCTTC.

V gene TRBV30 combines with J gene TRBJ2-7; D is perhaps TRBD2 (6 bases). In germline, CDR1 is GTSNPN, CDR2 SVGIG (reference sequence). V was trimmed by 3 bases and J by 2 bases, leaving 14 bases between them. This CDR3 is 14 amino acids long. CDR3 bases: TGTGCCTGGAGGGGGGGTGCAGCAGCCTACGAGCAGTACTTC. Translation: CAWRGGAAAYEQYF.

The rearrangement links TRBV6-5 to TRBJ1-4; D perhaps matches TRBD1 (6 bases). The germline V and J ends were trimmed by 6 bases and 5 bases, with 13 bases remaining between them. The CDR3 is 14 residues long. Germline V gene lookup returns CDR1 MNHEY and CDR2 SVGAGI. The CDR3 protein is CASSLGGANEKLFF. The DNA of the CDR3 is TGTGCCAGCAGCCTAGGGGGGGCGAATGAAAAACTGTTTTTT.